This T cell receptor beta chain was recorded in a study of cytomegalovirus exposure and HLA in healthy donors. Separate from the roughly 670-subject first cohort, the roughly 120-subject validation cohort was the one that the donors belonged to. Assay used: immunoSEQ multiplex PCR; TCRdb lists only in-frame clones, some missing. The top ten hold 0.6% to 0.8% of the sample, which has roughly 150,000 clones, 91% seen once. The study's findings and limits: The classifier reportedly diagnosed cytomegalovirus status with high sensitivity and specificity. The study flagged around 160 TCR beta chains as cytomegalovirus-associated. A few chains linked to CMV were shown in vitro to be specific for CMV antigens.

Per the germline V gene, CDR1 is SGHDT and CDR2 is YYEEEE. The CDR3 totals 16 residues. V was pared by 2 bases and J by 2 bases, with 4 bases of the junction left unmatched. As for this clone: Antigen: not known.

The clonotype was recovered from a man aged 18 to 30 in good health and CMV-seronegative. The sample was PBMCs. The chain combines TRBV5-6 with TRBJ2-3; 11 bases agree with TRBD2. CDR3 residues: CASSFGTSGLTDTQYF. The CDR3 DNA reads TGTGCCAGCAGCTTCGGGACTAGCGGCCTCACAGATACGCAGTATTTT.